A single sample is the source of the 18 T cell receptor beta chains below, sequenced in a study of OX40 agonist ivuxolimab in advanced cancers. Data came from immunoSEQ multiplex PCR; TCRdb stores just in-frame clones and leaves some out. The sample lists 55,000 to 75,000 clones; about 79% were seen once. This material consisted of CD4+ or CD8+ T cells sorted from blood, taken in a trial of the OX40 agonist ivuxolimab. Receptors originate from an adult with an advanced solid tumor such as melanoma, head and neck, liver or kidney cancer.

This clone was seen more than once but under ten times. The chain combines TRBV7-8 with TRBJ1-2, with 10 bases that match TRBD1. The J segment lost 8 bases and the V segment lost 2 bases, leaving 5 bases of the junction unmatched. The V gene's germline CDR1 is SGHVS and CDR2 FQNEAQ. This CDR3 is 14 amino acids long. The CDR3 nucleotides read TGTGCCAGCAGCTTATGGGACAGGGGTCTCGGCTACACCTTC. Translating gives CASSLWDRGLGYTF.

The rearrangement links TRBV7-2 to TRBJ1-2, with D uncertain. The V end lost 5 bases, the J end lost 0 bases, and 16 bases lay between the germline ends. CDR1 is SGHTA and CDR2 is FQGNSA in the germline V gene. The CDR3 is 16 amino acids. In DNA, the CDR3 is TGTGCCAGCAGCCCGTCAGGTTCCCCTACTAACTATGGCTACACCTTC. It specifies CASSPSGSPTNYGYTF.

This clone was observed once. The sample contains more than one DNA sequence encoding this CDR3. The chain is built from TRBV7-2 and TRBJ1-1; D may be TRBD1 (5 bases). The CDR3 runs to 15 residues. V was shortened by 0 bases and J by 0 bases, with 8 bases between the two germline ends. Per germline, CDR1 SGHTA and CDR2 FQGNSA. CDR3 nucleotide sequence: TGTGCCAGCAGCTTAGCCGCAGGGCTGAACACTGAAGCTTTCTTT. Encoded protein: CASSLAAGLNTEAFF.

The rearrangement uses TRBV18 and TRBJ1-4, with 7 positions matching TRBD1. Trimming took 3 bases from V and 2 from J; bases not matched to a gene: 0. The CDR3 covers 14 residues. In germline, CDR1 is KGHSH, CDR2 LQKENI. CDR3 protein: CASSPTGTNEKLFF. The DNA of the CDR3 is TGTGCCAGCTCACCGACAGGGACTAATGAAAAACTGTTTTTT. The full variable domain, its missing parts supplied by reference TRBV18 and TRBJ1-4, is NAGVMQNPRHLVRRRGQEARLRCSPMKGHSHVYWYRQLPEEGLKFMVYLQKENIIDESGMPKERFSAEFPKEGPSILRIQQVVRGDSAAYFCASSPTGTNEKLFFGSGTQLSVL.

This rearrangement joins TRBV27 to TRBJ2-4; 10 bases fit TRBD1. CDR3 length: 16 residues. The germline gives CDR1 MNHEY, CDR2 SMNVEV (reference sequence). V lost 5 bases and J lost 6; bases outside the gene matches: 10. The chain's CDR3 is CASSDRDRGYGNIQYF. CDR3 DNA: TGTGCCAGCAGTGACCGGGACAGGGGATATGGAAACATTCAGTACTTC.

The genes are TRBV18 and TRBJ1-4, with a tentative D call TRBD1 (6 bases). The CDR3 is 16 amino acids. Germline loops: CDR1 KGHSH, CDR2 LQKENI. V lost 4 bases and J 1 base, leaving 13 bases between the germline ends. The CDR3 sequence: CASSLPRGQTNEKLFF. The CDR3, as DNA: TGTGCCAGCTCACTCCCGAGGGGACAAACTAATGAAAAACTGTTTTTT. The full variable domain, in which reference TRBV18 and TRBJ1-4 provide the parts outside the CDR3, is NAGVMQNPRHLVRRRGQEARLRCSPMKGHSHVYWYRQLPEEGLKFMVYLQKENIIDESGMPKERFSAEFPKEGPSILRIQQVVRGDSAAYFCASSLPRGQTNEKLFFGSGTQLSVL.

In its sample, this clone was seen a few times. The rearrangement uses TRBV7-2 and TRBJ1-5; D is undetermined. The CDR3 is made up of 14 amino acids. In germline, CDR1 is SGHTA, CDR2 FQGNSA. Trimming removed 1 base from V and 7 bases from J, with 11 bases in between. CDR3 bases: TGTGCCAGCAGCTTAGAAGGTCTCCGACAGCCCCAGCATTTT. This translates into CASSLEGLRQPQHF.

The chain combines TRBV7-9 with TRBJ1-3, with D possibly TRBD1 on 5 matching bases. Germline V gives CDR1 SEHNR, CDR2 FQNEAQ (reference sequence). The CDR3 sequence is 11 residues long. V lost 11 bases to trimming and J lost 4 bases, with 9 bases between them. CDR3 nucleotides: TGTGCCTTCCGGGGGGGAAACACCATATATTTT. It encodes CAFRGGNTIYF.

This chain connects TRBV5-1 to TRBJ2-5; TRBD2 agrees at 12 bases. The V gene's germline CDR1 is SGHRS and CDR2 YFSETQ. V was pared by 4 bases and J by 5 bases, with 3 bases of the junction left unmatched. There are 14 residues in the CDR3. The CDR3 here is CASSPGTSGETQYF. The CDR3 nucleotides are TGCGCCAGCAGCCCCGGGACTAGCGGGGAGACCCAGTACTTC.

The chain is built from TRBV15 and TRBJ2-4; possible D gene TRBD2, 5 bases. CDR1 and CDR2 from the germline V gene are LNHNV and YYDKDF (reference sequence). The ends were cut back, 3 bases at V and 7 bases at J, with 22 bases in the middle. The CDR3 loop spans 17 amino acids. The CDR3: CATSRGKTRRGTNIQYF. DNA for the CDR3: TGTGCCACCAGCAGGGGAAAAACCCGTCGGGGTACGAACATTCAGTACTTC.

On this clone itself: Mismatch with germline at one junction end may stem from a read error. This chain joins TRBV7-7 and TRBJ2-2, with 9 bases aligning to TRBD1. This CDR3 comprises 17 residues. CDR1 and CDR2 (germline): SSHAT, FNYEAQ (reference sequence). The CDR3 is CASSLGPGQGNTGELFF. The CDR3 coding sequence is TGTGCTAGCAGCTTAGGCCCGGGACAGGGAAACACCGGGGAGCTGTTTTTT.

V gene TRBV2 combines with J gene TRBJ2-5; 9 bases agree with TRBD2. In germline, CDR1 is SNHLY, CDR2 FYNNEI. This CDR3 is built from 16 residues. V dropped 3 bases and J dropped 2; count of bases not matched to a gene: 7. The CDR3 bases are TGTGCCAGCAGTGATCAACTAGCGGGTTTACAAGAGACCCAGTACTTC. Its protein product is CASSDQLAGLQETQYF.

This sequence joins TRBV7-9 and TRBJ2-5; unclear D gene. The ends were cut back, 1 base at V and 7 bases at J, with 13 bases in the middle. The CDR3 is 14 residues long. Germline CDR1 is SEHNR and CDR2 is FQNEAQ (reference sequence). The CDR3 here is CASSLGGGIGTQYF. Here the CDR3 DNA reads TGTGCCAGCAGCTTAGGCGGTGGGATTGGGACCCAGTACTTC.

The chain recombines TRBV5-1 with TRBJ2-3, with D unclear. Germline CDR1 and CDR2: SGHRS and YFSETQ. V lost 4 bases, J lost 2 bases, and 5 bases lay in between. This CDR3 region has 12 residues. Here the CDR3 reads CASSPYTDTQYF. DNA for the CDR3: TGCGCCAGCAGCCCATACACAGATACGCAGTATTTT.

The chain couples TRBV7-9 to TRBJ1-2; D remains unclear. This CDR3 contains 11 residues. Trimming left V 4 bases short and J 7 bases short, with 7 bases between. Germline V gene data show CDR1 as SEHNR and CDR2 as FQNEAQ (reference sequence). The CDR3 is CASSSRTGYTF. In DNA, the CDR3 is TGTGCCAGCAGCTCCCGGACTGGCTACACCTTC. The full variable domain, in which reference TRBV7-9 and TRBJ1-2 provide the parts outside the CDR3, is DTGVSQNPRHKITKRGQNVTFRCDPISEHNRLYWYRQTLGQGPEFLTYFQNEAQLEKSRLLSDRFSAERPKGSFSTLEIQRTEQGDSAMYLCASSSRTGYTFGSGTRLTVV.

The gene calls are TRBV6-5 and TRBJ1-2, with 7 bases fitting TRBD1. Trimming removed 0 bases from V and 7 bases from J; junction bases left unmatched: 8. The length of the CDR3 is 15 residues. In germline, CDR1 is MNHEY, CDR2 SVGAGI. The CDR3, as DNA: TGTGCCAGCAGTTACTCGAAAGGGACAGCGGCTGGCTACACCTTC. It codes for CASSYSKGTAAGYTF.

Remarks on this clone: The same CDR3 is also encoded by other DNA sequences in this sample. The chain couples TRBV5-1 to TRBJ1-1, with unresolved D. The CDR3 is 11 residues long. Trimming took off 2 bases at V and 7 bases at J, with 6 bases between the two ends. Germline values: CDR1 SGHRS, CDR2 YFSETQ. DNA of the CDR3: TGCGCCAGCAGCTTAGAGGGTGAAGCTTTCTTT. Translation: CASSLEGEAFF.

The J gene is TRBJ2-1, the V gene TRBV7-3, with D perhaps being TRBD1 or TRBD2 (8 bases each). V was pared by 5 bases and J by 6 bases, with 17 bases between. The CDR3 runs to 15 residues. CDR1 and CDR2 from the germline V gene are SGHTA and FQGTGA. The CDR3 DNA reads as TGTGCCAGCAGCACCGGACAGGGACTAGGCAATGAGCAGTTCTTC. Translated, it gives CASSTGQGLGNEQFF.